One and the same sample provided the 5 T cell receptor beta chains below, sequenced in a study of response to subunit inactivated influenza vaccine. TCRdb re-called the RT-PCR reads through MiXCR, storing one row per CDR3 protein. The sample consists of around 760,000 distinct CDR3 sequences, approximately 14% of them appearing once. The material sequenced was PBMCs from blood, taken 14 days before vaccination. The source of these receptors is a middle-aged man who received an inactivated influenza vaccine.

The J gene is TRBJ2-2, the V gene TRBV12-3 or TRBV12-4; possible D gene TRBD2, 7 bases. This CDR3 comprises 13 residues. V was cut by 7 bases and J by 5 bases, with 11 bases left in between. Here the CDR3 reads CASTRGATGELFF. CDR3 DNA sequence: TGTGCCAGCACCCGGGGGGCGACCGGGGAGCTGTTTTTT.

The genes are TRBV6-5 and TRBJ2-1; D is possibly TRBD1 (7 bases). Germline CDR1 reads MNHEY; CDR2 reads SVGAGI. This CDR3 has 18 amino acids. V was clipped by 6 bases and J by 9 bases, with 30 bases between them. This chain's CDR3 is CASSYRGTGAILGGEQFF. The CDR3 coding sequence is TGTGCCAGCAGCTACAGGGGCACCGGGGCTATACTCGGGGGTGAGCAGTTCTTC.

The V call is TRBV7-8, the J call TRBJ2-7; D not resolved. The CDR3 runs 12 residues. CDR1 is SGHVS, CDR2 FQNEAQ, per germline. Trimming removed 5 bases at V and 5 bases at J, with 10 bases between. CDR3 in DNA: TGTGCCAGCAGCACACATTTCAACGAGCAGTACTTC. This codes for CASSTHFNEQYF.

Written as DNA, the CDR3 is TGTGCCAGCACCAACGGACAGTCCAATCAGCCCCAGCATTTT. Translating gives CASTNGQSNQPQHF. The chain carries TRBV6-2 or TRBV6-3 and TRBJ1-5; a weak D match, TRBD1 (6 bases). Germline V gives CDR1 MNHEY, CDR2 SVGEGT. The CDR3 is made up of 14 amino acids. V dropped 7 bases and J dropped 3 bases, with 13 bases sitting between them.

This clonotype has at least ten counts. The rearrangement joins TRBV10-3 to TRBJ2-1; 13 bases match TRBD2. Losses at the gene ends were 2 bases for V and 7 bases for J; bases not matched to a gene: 5. The germline CDR1 and CDR2 sequences are ENHRY and SYGVKD. The CDR3 is 16 residues long. The CDR3 is CAISERRGLAGNEQFF. The CDR3 DNA reads TGTGCCATCAGTGAGAGGAGGGGACTAGCGGGAAATGAGCAGTTCTTC.